The entry below gives a single TCR beta chain sequence along with its context. This record comes from a study of shared clonotypes between healthy human individuals. This CDR3 has 16 amino acids. CDR1 is SGHRS and CDR2 is YFSETQ in the germline V gene. J lost 1 base, V lost 4 bases, and 5 bases had no gene match. The protocol was immunoSEQ multiplex PCR, while the TCRdb copy is restricted to in-frame clones and leaves out a portion. The sample includes millions of clones, about 92% seen only once; the top ten take over 0.12%. The clonotype comes from a man younger than 35 in good health. The chain couples TRBV5-1 to TRBJ2-3, with 11 positions matching TRBD1. What was sequenced was naive CD4+ T cells sorted from blood. Subset specified: CD45RA+ positively selected. CDR3 residues: CASSTGQGAGTDTQYF. CDR3 coding DNA: TGCGCCAGCAGCACCGGACAGGGGGCTGGCACAGATACGCAGTATTTT.